This entry lists 13 T cell receptor beta chains sequenced from one sample in a study of blood T cell repertoires in COVID-19. TCRdb's copy holds only in-frame clones and misses some; the assay was immunoSEQ multiplex PCR. The data contain about 310,000 clones, 70% to 90% of them singletons. The sample was PBMCs or T cells enriched from blood (not recorded which). These receptors all stem from a man aged 30-40 years who had recovered from COVID-19.

This sequence joins TRBV9 and TRBJ1-4; D is uncertain. Germline CDR1 reads SGDLS; CDR2 reads YYNGEE. CDR3 length equals 13 residues. V was trimmed by 4 bases and J by 5 bases, leaving 9 bases between them. CDR3: CASSYGINEKLFF. Here the CDR3 DNA reads TGTGCCAGCAGCTACGGGATAAATGAAAAACTGTTTTTT.

J is TRBJ1-1 and V is TRBV7-9; 7 nucleotides agree with TRBD1. The CDR3 runs 15 residues. The germline gives CDR1 SEHNR, CDR2 FQNEAQ (reference sequence). Germline trimming cut 3 bases from V and 1 base from J; bases unmatched to any gene: 5. The CDR3 DNA is TGTGCCAGCAGCTTCCGCCGGGACAGGAACACTGAAGCTTTCTTT. Protein sequence: CASSFRRDRNTEAFF.

The genes are TRBV7-2 and TRBJ2-5; the D gene is possibly TRBD2 (6 bases). The germline V gene encodes CDR1 SGHTA and CDR2 FQGNSA. The CDR3 is 13 residues long. V was trimmed by 3 bases and J by 5 bases, leaving 10 bases between them. The CDR3 DNA reads as TGTGCCAGCAGCTTCGGCGGGGAGGAGACCCAGTACTTC. It specifies CASSFGGEETQYF.

The chain recombines TRBV12-5 with TRBJ1-2, with D unclear. The CDR3 has 17 residues. Germline V lookup: CDR1 LGHNT, CDR2 FRNRAP. V lost 0 bases and J 4 bases, leaving 18 bases between the germline ends. In nucleotides, the CDR3 is TGTGCTAGTGGTTTGGTACGGAGGCGGGAGGACGGCTATGGCTACACCTTC. Amino acid sequence: CASGLVRRREDGYGYTF.

There are a few counts of this clone. The chain is built from TRBV18 and TRBJ1-2; D uncertain. Trimming removed 2 bases at V and 4 bases at J, with 8 bases between. CDR3 length: 13 residues. Germline V gives CDR1 KGHSH, CDR2 LQKENI. The CDR3 DNA reads as TGTGCCAGCTCACCAGGGCCTCTCTATGGCTACACCTTC. Its translation: CASSPGPLYGYTF.

This rearrangement joins TRBV5-8 to TRBJ2-3; 9 nucleotides agree with TRBD2. Trimming took 3 bases from V and 3 from J; bases not matched to a gene: 5. The germline V gene encodes CDR1 SGHTS and CDR2 YDEGEE. The CDR3 length is 15 residues. Here the CDR3 DNA reads TGTGCCAGCAGCTCAAAGCGGGGGGCGACAGATACGCAGTATTTT. Translating gives CASSSKRGATDTQYF. The whole variable domain, filled in from reference TRBV5-8 and TRBJ2-3, reads EAGVTQSPTHLIKTRGQQATLRCSPISGHTSVYWYQQALGLGLQFLLWYDEGEERNRGNFPPRFSGRQFPNYSSELNVNALELEDSALYLCASSSKRGATDTQYFGPGTRLTVL.

The chain employs TRBV4-3 and TRBJ1-2, with D maybe TRBD1 (6 bases). Trimming removed 1 base from V and 2 bases from J, with 8 bases in between. The CDR3 sequence is 14 residues long. Germline CDR1 LGHNA, CDR2 YSLEER. The CDR3, as DNA: TGCGCCAGCAGCCAAGTCCAGGGGAACTATGGCTACACCTTC. Encoded protein: CASSQVQGNYGYTF.

J is TRBJ2-3 and V is TRBV3-1 (or the pseudogene TRBV3-2); D is perhaps TRBD1 (6 bases). The CDR3 is made up of 15 amino acids. V lost 3 bases and J 0 bases, leaving 10 bases between the germline ends. CDR1 and CDR2 from the germline V gene are LGHDT and YNNKEL (reference sequence). DNA of the CDR3: TGTGCCAGCAGCCATGACAGGCCGAGCACAGATACGCAGTATTTT. This translates into CASSHDRPSTDTQYF.

V is TRBV27 and J is TRBJ1-3, with 12 bases matching TRBD1. Germline CDR1 reads MNHEY; CDR2 reads SMNVEV (reference sequence). The CDR3 is 19 amino acids. V was pared by 6 bases and J by 3 bases, with 15 bases of the junction left unmatched. The CDR3 DNA reads TGTGCCAGCAGCAAGCTGAAGACCGGGACAGGGGGCTTTGGAAACACCATATATTTT. This codes for CASSKLKTGTGGFGNTIYF.

The rearrangement joins TRBV4-1 to TRBJ2-5; a possible D gene is TRBD1 (6 bases). V was trimmed by 4 bases and J by 2 bases, leaving 14 bases between them. Germline V gene data show CDR1 as MGHRA and CDR2 as YSYEKL. This CDR3 is 15 amino acids long. The CDR3: CASSLAGGQQETQYF. DNA for the CDR3: TGCGCCAGCAGCCTAGCTGGGGGCCAGCAAGAGACCCAGTACTTC.

Details on this clone: Just one base apart from a much larger clone, this may be a read error. Other DNA sequences in the same sample also yield this CDR3. This chain connects TRBV7-2 to TRBJ2-3; D gene ambiguous. This CDR3 has 14 amino acids. CDR1 is SGHTA and CDR2 is FQGNSA in the germline V gene. V was pared by 1 base and J by 0 bases, with 5 bases between. The CDR3 coding sequence is TGTGCCAGCAGCTTAGACGGGAGCACAGATACGCAGTATTTT. Protein: CASSLDGSTDTQYF.

The rearrangement links TRBV9 to TRBJ2-1; a weak D match, TRBD2 (5 bases). The V and J ends lost 2 bases and 4 bases respectively, with 16 bases between them. The germline gives CDR1 SGDLS, CDR2 YYNGEE. The CDR3 is made up of 16 amino acids. In nucleotides, the CDR3 is TGTGCCAGCAGCGTGGGAGCTGGGCCGAAATACAATGAGCAGTTCTTC. Translation: CASSVGAGPKYNEQFF.

The CDR3 region is CASSPTTSGANEQFF. The CDR3 DNA reads TGTGCCAGCAGCCCGACGACTAGCGGGGCAAATGAGCAGTTCTTC. The J gene is TRBJ2-1, the V gene TRBV7-3, with 11 bases lining up with TRBD2. CDR1 is SGHTA and CDR2 is FQGTGA in the germline V gene. The CDR3 is 15 residues long. The junction had 7 bases not matched to a gene; V was cut back by 5 bases and J by 7 bases.